The 20 T cell receptor beta chains below come from one sample, sequenced in a study of blood T cells in healthy people across ages. Together with a sample-barcoded 5' primer, a J-beta primer mix was included in a second PCR lasting about 6 to 11 cycles. TCRdb passed the 5' RACE reads through MiXCR, listing each CDR3 protein once. The sample yields some 760,000 distinct CDR3 sequences, 25% seen once. In addition, the sample was reused for a study of T cells of mothers and their children.

The material sequenced was blood. Receptor source: a boy younger than 18 in good health.

This clonotype was found a few times. The rearrangement joins TRBV25-1 to TRBJ2-5; D not resolved. V dropped 0 bases and J dropped 1 base, with 9 bases sitting between them. Germline CDR1 is MGHDK and CDR2 is SYGVNS. The CDR3 covers 15 residues. This CDR3 is CASSEYIRVQETQYF. For the CDR3, the DNA is TGTGCCAGCAGTGAATATATCCGGGTCCAAGAGACCCAGTACTTC.

This clonotype was seen repeatedly, ten times or more. The rearrangement joins TRBV7-2 to TRBJ2-5, with D perhaps TRBD1 (6 bases). Germline lookup yields CDR1 SGHTA and CDR2 FQGNSA. The CDR3 is made up of 15 amino acids. V lost 5 bases and J 3 bases, leaving 16 bases between the germline ends. The CDR3 sequence: CASSTPESGEETQYF. DNA for the CDR3: TGTGCCAGCAGCACGCCAGAATCAGGGGAAGAGACCCAGTACTTC.

This clonotype was counted only a few times. The junction departs from germline at one end; a sequencing error may be responsible. The CDR3 nucleotides read TGTGCCAGCAGTCCTCCGGGACAGGGGGCCCCTGTCTTC. It translates to CASSPPGQGAPVF. The chain links TRBV12-3 or TRBV12-4 to TRBJ1-2; 12 nucleotides line up with TRBD1. This CDR3 contains 13 residues.

On this clonotype itself: One end of the junction varies from germline; a read error may be responsible. CDR3 in amino acids: CASRLSPGGPTYDQYF. CDR3 DNA sequence: TGTGCCAGCAGGTTAAGCCCAGGGGGCCCCACCTACGATCAGTACTTC. V usage is TRBV7-9 and J usage is TRBJ2-7; 8 nucleotides agree with TRBD1. Germline V gives CDR1 SEHNR, CDR2 FQNEAQ (reference sequence). The CDR3 is 16 amino acids.

Only a few counts were recorded for this clonotype. The CDR3 is CASSSQDRGNEAFF. In DNA, the CDR3 is TGTGCCAGCAGCTCCCAGGACAGGGGGAACGAAGCTTTCTTT. The rearrangement joins TRBV5-5 to TRBJ1-1, with 10 bases identical to TRBD1. The CDR3 has 14 residues. The trim removed 3 bases at V and 8 bases at J, leaving 7 bases unmatched. Looked up from germline, CDR1 is SGHKS and CDR2 is YYEKEE (reference sequence).

With regard to this clonotype: One end of the junction varies from germline; a read error may be responsible. The gene calls are TRBV27 and TRBJ2-5; 9 bases map to TRBD2. The germline CDR1 and CDR2 sequences are MNHEY and SMNVEV (reference sequence). There are 17 residues in the CDR3. In DNA, the CDR3 is TGTGCCAGCATGCAGGTGGCTAGCGGGGACCCTCAAGAGACCCGGTACTTC. As protein: CASMQVASGDPQETRYF.

J is TRBJ2-2 and V is TRBV5-1, with 7 bases that match TRBD2. With 4 bases clipped from V and 7 bases from J, the junction kept 13 bases outside the gene matches. CDR3 size: 16 residues. CDR1 and CDR2 (germline): SGHRS, YFSETQ. This CDR3 reads CASSPEISGGSGELFF. The CDR3 DNA reads TGCGCCAGCAGCCCGGAAATCTCGGGGGGAAGCGGGGAGCTGTTTTTT.

The chain couples TRBV7-2 to TRBJ1-4, with 9 bases that match TRBD1. The germline gives CDR1 SGHTA, CDR2 FQGNSA. V was clipped by 5 bases and J by 3 bases; unmatched bases: 7. CDR3 length: 16 amino acids. This CDR3 reads CASSETGGLPNEKLFF. The CDR3, as DNA: TGTGCCAGCAGCGAAACAGGGGGCTTACCTAATGAAAAACTGTTTTTT.

With regard to this clonotype: Compared with germline, one end of the junction differs, possibly owing to a read error. The chain combines TRBV29-1 with TRBJ2-5, with D tentatively TRBD2 (5 bases). CDR1 is SQVTM, CDR2 ANQGSEA, per germline. The CDR3 extends over 15 amino acids. CDR3 nucleotides: TGCAGCGTCGCTGGCCTAGCAGCACATCAAGAGACCCAGTGCTTC. It yields the protein CSVAGLAAHQETQCF.

This chain links TRBV27 with TRBJ2-3; D uncertain. The CDR3 contains 15 residues. Germline V CDR1 and CDR2: MNHEY, SMNVEV (reference sequence). Trimming took off 7 bases at V and 2 bases at J, with 16 bases between the two ends. CDR3 region: CASTQSPYHTDTQYF. The CDR3 DNA reads TGTGCCAGCACCCAGAGCCCCTACCACACAGATACGCAGTATTTT.

This rearrangement joins TRBV9 to TRBJ2-7; D ambiguous. The CDR3 totals 14 residues. Trimming stripped 4 bases from V and 1 base from J, with 12 bases between. CDR1 is SGDLS, CDR2 YYNGEE, per germline. The CDR3 reads CASSPGPRSYEQYF. CDR3 coding DNA: TGTGCCAGCAGCCCCGGACCGAGGTCCTACGAGCAGTACTTC.

This clonotype was counted a few times. The V gene is TRBV7-8, the J gene TRBJ2-7, with TRBD1 matching 9 bases. The germline CDR1 and CDR2 sequences are SGHVS and FQNEAQ. This CDR3 has 16 residues. J lost 7 bases, V lost 5 bases, and 15 bases had no gene match. CDR3 DNA sequence: TGTGCCAGCAGCCCCTACCCCGGGACAGGGAGACGGGAGCAGTACTTC. The encoded protein is CASSPYPGTGRREQYF.

This clonotype was counted ten times or more. The chain is built from TRBV20-1 and TRBJ2-1, with 8 bases identical to TRBD2. The V and J ends lost 0 bases and 5 bases, in that order; junction bases with no gene match: 6. CDR3 length: 15 residues. Per germline, CDR1 DFQATT and CDR2 SNEGSKA (reference sequence). The CDR3 DNA reads TGCAGTGCTAGAGATCTACGGGGGGGAGACAATGAGCAGTTCTTC. Its translation is CSARDLRGGDNEQFF.

This clonotype was seen a single time. The genes are TRBV7-2 and TRBJ2-7; 8 positions match TRBD2. TRBJ2-1 matches the DNA end more closely, so the J call is doubtful. The CDR3 sequence is 17 residues long. From germline, CDR1 is SGHTA and CDR2 FQGNSA. CDR3 amino acids: CASSPEAGANAYNEQFF. CDR3 nucleotides: TGTGCCAGCAGCCCTGAAGCGGGGGCCAACGCCTACAATGAGCAGTTCTTC.

V usage is TRBV20-1 and J usage is TRBJ2-5; no clear D. This CDR3 is 14 amino acids long. Deletions cut 1 base from V and 5 bases from J, with 14 bases between. Per germline, CDR1 DFQATT and CDR2 SNEGSKA (reference sequence). The CDR3 region has the DNA TGCAGTGCTAGAGCCTATAGCAATGTGGAGACCCAGTACTTC. As protein: CSARAYSNVETQYF.

In its sample, this clonotype was seen a few times. This rearrangement joins TRBV21-1 to TRBJ1-3. TRBV21-1 is designated a pseudogene. The CDR3 has 16 residues. CDR3 sequence (DNA): TGTGCCAGCAGCAAAGGGACCTACTCATCTGGAAACACCATATATTTT. This translates into CASSKGTYSSGNTIYF.

The chain combines TRBV7-9 with TRBJ1-2, with unresolved D. The V gene's germline CDR1 is SEHNR and CDR2 FQNEAQ (reference sequence). Deletions cut 1 base from V and 10 bases from J, with 16 bases between. The CDR3 extends over 14 amino acids. The CDR3 bases are TGTGCCAGCAGCTTAGGGGCGGAGCAGTCTACCTACACCTTC. Residues: CASSLGAEQSTYTF.

The gene calls are TRBV20-1 and TRBJ2-5, with 7 bases identical to TRBD2. Trimming took 0 bases from V and 3 from J; bases not matched to a gene: 7. Germline CDR1 is DFQATT and CDR2 is SNEGSKA (reference sequence). The CDR3 runs to 15 residues. CDR3 bases: TGCAGTGCTAGAGATCCCGAAGGACTAGAAGAGACCCAGTACTTC. Amino acid sequence: CSARDPEGLEETQYF.

The chain recombines TRBV29-1 with TRBJ1-2, with D possibly TRBD1 on 6 matching bases. V was shortened by 4 bases and J by 4 bases, with 19 bases between the two germline ends. Germline V gene sequence: CDR1 SQVTM, CDR2 ANQGSEA. The CDR3 is made up of 15 amino acids. The CDR3 DNA is TGCAGCGTTGGCCAGATAGACAGGTTGGGCTATGGCTACACCTTC. The encoded protein is CSVGQIDRLGYGYTF.

The chain has TRBV5-1 and TRBJ2-7; the D gene is possibly TRBD1 (5 bases). The CDR3 loop spans 17 amino acids. The germline V and J ends were trimmed by 4 bases and 2 bases, with 22 bases remaining between them. Looked up from germline, CDR1 is SGHRS and CDR2 is YFSETQ. CDR3 protein: CASSRSPGRDSPYEQYF. For the CDR3, the DNA is TGCGCCAGCAGCCGAAGCCCTGGCCGCGACAGTCCCTACGAGCAGTACTTC.